This TCR beta chain was profiled in a study of OX40 agonist ivuxolimab in advanced cancers. Study-level points and caveats: CD4+ and CD8+ blood T cells expanded clonally by week 6 at 0.1 to 3.0 mg/kg.

Sequencing was performed with immunoSEQ multiplex PCR; in TCRdb, only in-frame clones are kept and a portion is missing. The sample gives over 50,000 clones, 88% of which show up once; around 5.1% is in the top ten. V shed 3 bases and J shed 0 bases, with 18 bases lying between them. The CDR3 loop spans 17 amino acids. Germline CDR1 and CDR2: SGHTS and YDEGEE. As concerns this clone: The antigen remains undetermined.

Sample: CD4+ or CD8+ T cells sorted from blood, taken in a trial of the OX40 agonist ivuxolimab. The V and J genes are TRBV5-8 and TRBJ1-2, with D tentatively TRBD1 (5 bases). The sequence came from an adult with an advanced solid tumor such as melanoma, head and neck, liver or kidney cancer. The CDR3 sequence is CASSSPKRDSSNYGYTF. CDR3 DNA sequence: TGTGCCAGCAGCTCACCAAAACGTGACAGCTCTAACTATGGCTACACCTTC.